This T cell receptor (beta chain) appears in the sequencing data of a study of cytomegalovirus exposure and HLA in healthy donors. The study's findings and limits: Later analysis revealed greater clonal expansion in HLA-associated TCR beta chains than in equally common others. Associated with HLA alleles at 0.05 false discovery rate in a later analysis were 15,000 to 20,000 TCR beta sequences. When analyzed later, a missense DCLRE1C variant was found to be linked to TCR beta V- and J-gene trimming.

To note about this clone: Antigen: not known.

Primers included in the PCR were 60 Vbeta and 13 Jbeta primers. Produced via immunoSEQ multiplex PCR; TCRdb's table is partial and in-frame only. The sample holds around 130,000 clones. The study sampled nominally healthy donors, though unrecorded immune exposures were likely. The V and J ends lost 5 bases and 6 bases, in that order; junction bases with no gene match: 7. CDR3 size: 16 residues. The germline CDR1 and CDR2 sequences are MGHRA and YSYEKL. The chain joins TRBV4-1 to TRBJ2-1; TRBD2 agrees at 13 bases. Material: PBMCs. The receptor's source is a woman aged 40 to 49 in good health and CMV-seronegative. The CDR3 DNA sequence: TGCGCCAGCAGCACGCGGACTAGCGGGGGTACCAATGAGCAGTTCTTC. This codes for CASSTRTSGGTNEQFF.